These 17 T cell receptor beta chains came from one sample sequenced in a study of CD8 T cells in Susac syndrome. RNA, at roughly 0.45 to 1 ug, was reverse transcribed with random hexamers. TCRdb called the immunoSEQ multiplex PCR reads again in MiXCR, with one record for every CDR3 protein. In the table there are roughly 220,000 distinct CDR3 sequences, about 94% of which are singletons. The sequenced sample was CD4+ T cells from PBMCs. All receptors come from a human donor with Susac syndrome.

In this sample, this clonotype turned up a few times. The CDR3 spells CASSAGTGGYGYTF. In nucleotides, the CDR3 is TGTGCCAGCAGTGCCGGGACAGGAGGGTATGGCTACACCTTC. The gene calls are TRBV2 and TRBJ1-2, with 8 bases lining up with TRBD1. This CDR3 is built from 14 residues. Per the germline V gene, CDR1 is SNHLY and CDR2 is FYNNEI. V shed 4 bases and J 5 bases; nucleotides not matched to a gene: 6.

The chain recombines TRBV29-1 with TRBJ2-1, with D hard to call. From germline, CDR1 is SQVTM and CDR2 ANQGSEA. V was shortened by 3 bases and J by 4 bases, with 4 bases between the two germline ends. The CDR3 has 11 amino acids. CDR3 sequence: CSVDGYNEQFF. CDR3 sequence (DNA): TGCAGCGTTGACGGTTACAATGAGCAGTTCTTC.

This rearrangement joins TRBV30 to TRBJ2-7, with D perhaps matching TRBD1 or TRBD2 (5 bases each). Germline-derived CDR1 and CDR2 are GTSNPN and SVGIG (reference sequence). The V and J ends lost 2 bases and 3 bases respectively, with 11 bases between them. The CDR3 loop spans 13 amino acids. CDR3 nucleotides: TGTGCCTGGAGTAGGGACGGATTCTACGAGCAGTACTTC. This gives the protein CAWSRDGFYEQYF.

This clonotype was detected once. The CDR3 is CATSDPSRQGSGEQYF. CDR3 DNA sequence: TGTGCCACCAGTGATCCAAGCAGACAGGGATCCGGCGAGCAGTACTTC. J is TRBJ2-7 and V is TRBV24-1; 7 bases fit TRBD1. This CDR3 has 16 residues. Germline loops: CDR1 KGHDR, CDR2 SFDVKD. Trimming at V came to 3 bases and at J to 6 bases, leaving 13 bases not matched to a gene.

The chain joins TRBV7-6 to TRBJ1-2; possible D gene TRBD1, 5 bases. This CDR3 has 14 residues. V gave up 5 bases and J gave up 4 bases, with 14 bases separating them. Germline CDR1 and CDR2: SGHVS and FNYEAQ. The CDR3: CASSADSPFYGYTF. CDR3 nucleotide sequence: TGTGCCAGCAGCGCCGACAGCCCATTCTATGGCTACACCTTC.

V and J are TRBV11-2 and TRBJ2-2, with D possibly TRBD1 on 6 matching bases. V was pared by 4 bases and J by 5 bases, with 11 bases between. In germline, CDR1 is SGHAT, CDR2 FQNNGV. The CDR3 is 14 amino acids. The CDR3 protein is CASSSQGRTGELFF. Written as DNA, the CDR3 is TGTGCCAGCAGCTCACAGGGTCGAACCGGGGAGCTGTTTTTT.

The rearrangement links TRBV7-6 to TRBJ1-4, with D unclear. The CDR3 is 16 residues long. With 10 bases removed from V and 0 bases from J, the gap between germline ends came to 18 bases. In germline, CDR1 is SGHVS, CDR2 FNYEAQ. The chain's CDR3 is CAIPPLIRTTNEKLFF. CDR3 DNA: TGTGCCATCCCACCATTGATCCGGACAACTAATGAAAAACTGTTTTTT.

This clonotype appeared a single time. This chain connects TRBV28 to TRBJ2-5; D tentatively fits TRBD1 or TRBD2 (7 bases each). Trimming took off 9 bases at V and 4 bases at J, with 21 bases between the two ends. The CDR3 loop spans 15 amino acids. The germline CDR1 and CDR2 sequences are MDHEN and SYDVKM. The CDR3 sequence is CASSERAGGAETQYF. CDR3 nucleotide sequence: TGTGCCAGTTCGGAGAGGGCAGGGGGGGCAGAGACCCAGTACTTC.

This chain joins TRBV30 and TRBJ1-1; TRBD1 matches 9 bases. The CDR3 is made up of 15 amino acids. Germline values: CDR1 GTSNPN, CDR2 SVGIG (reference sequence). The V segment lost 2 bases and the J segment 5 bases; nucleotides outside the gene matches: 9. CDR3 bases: TGTGCCTGGAGTACCCCACAGGGGGCCTGGACTGAAGCTTTCTTT. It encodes CAWSTPQGAWTEAFF. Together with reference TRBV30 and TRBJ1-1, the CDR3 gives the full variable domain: SQTIHQWPATLVQPVGSPLSLECTVEGTSNPNLYWYRQAAGRGLQLLFYSVGIGQISSEVPQNLSASRPQDRQFILSSKKLLLSDSGFYLCAWSTPQGAWTEAFFGQGTRLTVV.

The CDR3 region has the DNA TGTGCCTGGAGTGTACGTGGGACAGGTTTCATTAATAGCAATCAGCCCCAGCATTTT. Translation: CAWSVRGTGFINSNQPQHF. The V and J genes are TRBV30 and TRBJ1-5; 8 bases fit TRBD1. The CDR3 length is 19 residues. J was trimmed by 0 bases and V by 0 bases; bases with no gene match: 13. CDR1 GTSNPN and CDR2 SVGIG come from the germline V gene (reference sequence).

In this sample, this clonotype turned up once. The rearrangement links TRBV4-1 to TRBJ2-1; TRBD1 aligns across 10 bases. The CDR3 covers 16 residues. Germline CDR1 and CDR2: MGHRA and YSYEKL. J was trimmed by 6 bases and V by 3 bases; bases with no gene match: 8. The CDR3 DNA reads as TGCGCCAGCAGCCAGGACCGGGACAGGGGAGCCAATGAGCAGTTCTTC. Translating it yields CASSQDRDRGANEQFF.

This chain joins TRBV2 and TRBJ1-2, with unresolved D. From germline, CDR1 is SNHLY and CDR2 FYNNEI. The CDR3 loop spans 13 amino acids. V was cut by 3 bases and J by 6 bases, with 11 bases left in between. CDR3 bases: TGTGCCAGCAGTGAGAGGGAATTGGATGGCTACACCTTC. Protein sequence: CASSERELDGYTF.

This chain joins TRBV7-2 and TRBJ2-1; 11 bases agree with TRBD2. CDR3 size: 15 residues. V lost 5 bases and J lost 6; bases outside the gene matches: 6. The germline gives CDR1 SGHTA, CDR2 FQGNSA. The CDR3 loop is CASSRSSGGFNEQFF. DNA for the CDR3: TGTGCCAGCAGCCGATCTAGCGGGGGGTTCAATGAGCAGTTCTTC. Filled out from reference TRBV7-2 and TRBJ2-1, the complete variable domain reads GAGVSQSPSNKVTEKGKDVELRCDPISGHTALYWYRQSLGQGLEFLIYFQGNSAPDKSGLPSDRFSAERTGGSVSTLTIQRTQQEDSAVYLCASSRSSGGFNEQFFGPGTRLTVL.

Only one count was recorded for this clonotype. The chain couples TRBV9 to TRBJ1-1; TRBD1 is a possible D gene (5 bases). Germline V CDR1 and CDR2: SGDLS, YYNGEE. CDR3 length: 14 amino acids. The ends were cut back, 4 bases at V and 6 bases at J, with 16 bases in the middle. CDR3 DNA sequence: TGTGCCAGCAGCTTTGAAGGGGTGAGCGCTGAAGCTTTCTTT. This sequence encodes CASSFEGVSAEAFF.

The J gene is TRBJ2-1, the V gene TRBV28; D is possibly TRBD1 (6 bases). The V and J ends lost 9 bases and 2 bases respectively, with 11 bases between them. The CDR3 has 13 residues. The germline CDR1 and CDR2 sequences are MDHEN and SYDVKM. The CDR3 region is CASRGTPYNEQFF. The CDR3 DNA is TGTGCCAGTAGGGGGACCCCCTACAATGAGCAGTTCTTC.

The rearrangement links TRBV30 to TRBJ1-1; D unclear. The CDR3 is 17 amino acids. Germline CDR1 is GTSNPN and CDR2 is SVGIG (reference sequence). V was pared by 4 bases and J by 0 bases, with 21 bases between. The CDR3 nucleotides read TGTGCCTGGAATAGACCCGACGGCTGGGGATTGAACACTGAAGCTTTCTTT. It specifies CAWNRPDGWGLNTEAFF. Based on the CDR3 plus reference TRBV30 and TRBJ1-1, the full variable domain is SQTIHQWPATLVQPVGSPLSLECTVEGTSNPNLYWYRQAAGRGLQLLFYSVGIGQISSEVPQNLSASRPQDRQFILSSKKLLLSDSGFYLCAWNRPDGWGLNTEAFFGQGTRLTVV.

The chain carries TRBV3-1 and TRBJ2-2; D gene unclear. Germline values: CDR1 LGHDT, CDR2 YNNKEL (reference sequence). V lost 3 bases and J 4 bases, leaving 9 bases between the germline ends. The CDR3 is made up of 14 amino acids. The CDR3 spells CASSQIHLTGELFF. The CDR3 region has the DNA TGTGCCAGCAGCCAGATACACCTCACCGGGGAGCTGTTTTTT.